The 26 T cell receptor beta chains reported below all come from one sample, sequenced in a study of T-cell reconstitution after alpha-beta-depleted transplantation in children. During its preparation, the TCRbeta library received unique molecular identifiers. Using its own MiXCR run on the PCR reads, TCRdb lists one record per CDR3 protein. Of some 640,000 distinct CDR3 sequences in the sample, 15% to 20% were seen once. Source: PBMCs from the stem cell graft donor, taken from the stem cell graft. These receptors were taken from a human donor who donated a stem cell graft to a child with acute myeloid leukemia.

There are many counts of this clonotype. The rearrangement uses TRBV20-1 and TRBJ2-1; 7 bases are a match to TRBD2. Germline CDR1 DFQATT, CDR2 SNEGSKA (reference sequence). J was trimmed by 6 bases and V by 1 base; bases with no gene match: 9. There are 15 residues in the CDR3. The CDR3 nucleotides are TGCAGTGCTAGAGTTCCAACGGGGGGATCCAATGAGCAGTTCTTC. This translates into CSARVPTGGSNEQFF.

The rearrangement links TRBV6-1 to TRBJ1-1, with D unclear. V was trimmed by 9 bases and J by 1 base, leaving 12 bases between them. Germline CDR1 is MNHNS and CDR2 is SASEGT. This CDR3 spans 13 amino acids. CDR3 sequence reads: CASTGRPNTEAFF. The DNA of the CDR3 is TGTGCCAGTACCGGTAGGCCGAACACTGAAGCTTTCTTT.

The rearrangement links TRBV6-2 or TRBV6-3 to TRBJ1-5; D unresolved. In germline, CDR1 is MNHEY, CDR2 SVGEGT. Trimming removed 0 bases from V and 0 bases from J, with 9 bases in between. CDR3 length equals 16 residues. CDR3 bases: TGTGCCAGCAGTTACTCGAGCTCCAATAGCAATCAGCCCCAGCATTTT. As protein: CASSYSSSNSNQPQHF.

The table lists this clonotype with a few counts. This chain joins TRBV5-1 and TRBJ2-2; 10 nucleotides agree with TRBD2. Losses at the gene ends were 4 bases for V and 0 bases for J; bases not matched to a gene: 3. This CDR3 contains 16 residues. Per the germline V gene, CDR1 is SGHRS and CDR2 is YFSETQ. Here the CDR3 DNA reads TGCGCCAGCAGCCGGGGGACTAGCGCGAACACCGGGGAGCTGTTTTTT. It encodes CASSRGTSANTGELFF.

The rearrangement joins TRBV12-3 or TRBV12-4 to TRBJ2-7; D is uncertain. Trimming left V 3 bases short and J 6 bases short, with 15 bases between. CDR3 length: 14 residues. CDR3 region: CASSLARKVSEQYF. Here the CDR3 DNA reads TGTGCCAGCAGTTTGGCTAGAAAAGTAAGCGAGCAGTACTTC.

The V gene is TRBV4-3, the J gene TRBJ2-7; D might be TRBD2 (6 bases). The germline V gene has CDR1 LGHNA and CDR2 YSLEER. The CDR3 covers 16 residues. V shed 1 base and J shed 2 bases, with 15 bases lying between them. The CDR3 loop is CASSQATGGIPYEQYF. The DNA for the CDR3 is TGCGCCAGCAGCCAAGCTACGGGCGGGATCCCCTACGAGCAGTACTTC.

This clonotype was counted at least ten times. The CDR3 DNA sequence: TGCAGTGCTAGAGGACTGGAGGGGGATACGCAGTATTTT. Its protein product is CSARGLEGDTQYF. This sequence joins TRBV20-1 and TRBJ2-3, with TRBD2 as a possible D gene (6 bases). The ends were cut back, 1 base at V and 6 bases at J, with 11 bases in the middle. This CDR3 region has 13 residues. The germline V gene encodes CDR1 DFQATT and CDR2 SNEGSKA (reference sequence).

V and J are TRBV7-2 and TRBJ1-3; 7 bases line up with TRBD1. Trimming cost V 1 base and J 2 bases; bases outside gene matches: 2. Germline V gives CDR1 SGHTA, CDR2 FQGNSA. The CDR3 runs 15 residues. The CDR3 bases are TGTGCCAGCAGCTTAGGGACAGGCCCTGGAAACACCATATATTTT. As protein: CASSLGTGPGNTIYF. Full variable domain (outside the CDR3, taken from reference TRBV7-2 and TRBJ1-3): GAGVSQSPSNKVTEKGKDVELRCDPISGHTALYWYRQSLGQGLEFLIYFQGNSAPDKSGLPSDRFSAERTGGSVSTLTIQRTQQEDSAVYLCASSLGTGPGNTIYFGEGSWLTVV.

Concerning this clonotype: A read error may account for a junction end that differs from germline. CDR3 sequence reads: CSARKGRSFEQYF. The CDR3 region has the DNA TGCAGTGCTAGAAAAGGTAGATCCTTCGAGCAGTACTTC. The V and J genes are TRBV20-1 and TRBJ2-7; the D is unclear. CDR3 length: 13 amino acids. Germline CDR1 is DFQATT and CDR2 is SNEGSKA (reference sequence).

This rearrangement joins TRBV28 to TRBJ2-7; 7 positions agree with TRBD1. Germline V gene sequence: CDR1 MDHEN, CDR2 SYDVKM. The trim removed 5 bases at V and 0 bases at J, leaving 13 bases unmatched. The CDR3 extends over 17 amino acids. For the CDR3, the DNA is TGTGCCAGCAGTCCCCTGGGGCAGGGGGTGAGCTCCTACGAGCAGTACGTC. Its protein product is CASSPLGQGVSSYEQYV.

The chain links TRBV7-8 to TRBJ1-5; TRBD1 aligns across 7 bases. Germline loops: CDR1 SGHVS, CDR2 FQNEAQ. The CDR3 runs to 19 residues. The V and J ends lost 2 bases and 3 bases, in that order; junction bases with no gene match: 16. Here the CDR3 reads CASSLWESGTEPFNQPQHF. The CDR3 DNA reads TGTGCCAGCAGCTTATGGGAGTCGGGGACAGAGCCCTTCAATCAGCCCCAGCATTTT.

This clonotype has ten or more counts. The chain carries TRBV12-3 or TRBV12-4 and TRBJ2-7; D possibly corresponds to TRBD1 (6 bases). V was pared by 3 bases and J by 6 bases, with 18 bases between. The CDR3 sequence is 15 residues long. The CDR3 here is CASSFSAGVVGEQYF. The CDR3 DNA sequence: TGTGCCAGCAGTTTCTCGGCAGGGGTCGTAGGCGAGCAGTACTTC.

This clonotype was counted many times. The gene calls are TRBV7-7 and TRBJ2-5, with D perhaps TRBD1 (6 bases). The ends were cut back, 5 bases at V and 1 base at J, with 11 bases in the middle. There are 14 residues in the CDR3. Germline V gives CDR1 SSHAT, CDR2 FNYEAQ (reference sequence). CDR3 region: CASSPRDTQETQYF. The CDR3 bases are TGTGCCAGCAGCCCTCGGGACACCCAAGAGACCCAGTACTTC.

This clonotype was detected ten times or more. CDR3 coding DNA: TGCAGTGGTAAGCGGGGGGTTCCGGTCAATGAGCAGTTCTTC. This gives the protein CSGKRGVPVNEQFF. V gene TRBV20-1 combines with J gene TRBJ2-1; 9 bases agree with TRBD2. Unmatched junction bases numbered 10, after V lost 7 bases and J lost 6 bases. From germline, CDR1 is DFQATT and CDR2 SNEGSKA (reference sequence). This CDR3 is built from 14 residues.

This clonotype was recorded many times. The chain joins TRBV4-3 to TRBJ2-7; D gene uncertain. V lost 0 bases and J lost 6, with 6 bases in between. CDR1 is LGHNA, CDR2 YSLEER, per germline. This CDR3 has 12 amino acids. The CDR3 loop reads CASSQDRSEQYF. Here the CDR3 DNA reads TGCGCCAGCAGCCAAGATAGGTCCGAGCAGTACTTC.

The chain couples TRBV27 to TRBJ2-1; 8 bases are shared with TRBD1. CDR1 MNHEY and CDR2 SMNVEV come from the germline V gene (reference sequence). CDR3 length equals 15 residues. V shed 6 bases, J shed 6 bases, and the junction held 10 bases outside the gene matches. The CDR3 here is CASRPIRQGTNEQFF. The CDR3 coding sequence is TGTGCCAGCAGACCCATTAGACAGGGGACCAATGAGCAGTTCTTC.

The rearrangement links TRBV5-6 to TRBJ2-7; 11 bases fit TRBD2. CDR1 SGHDT and CDR2 YYEEEE come from the germline V gene. The length of the CDR3 is 15 residues. After removal of 2 bases from V and 6 bases from J, the junction contained 7 bases not matched to a gene. The CDR3 bases are TGTGCCAGCAGCTTCGGTAGCGGGGGGGCCGCCGAGCAGTACGTC. This translates into CASSFGSGGAAEQYV.

There are a few counts of this clonotype. V usage is TRBV7-9 and J usage is TRBJ1-5, with a weak D call TRBD1 (5 bases). Germline values: CDR1 SEHNR, CDR2 FQNEAQ (reference sequence). Trimming took 3 bases from V and 8 from J, leaving 8 bases between them. CDR3 size: 12 residues. The CDR3 DNA reads TGTGCCAGCAGCTTCCCGGGGGAGCCCCAGCATTTT. Translated, it gives CASSFPGEPQHF.

This clonotype appeared many times. The chain uses TRBV20-1 and TRBJ2-3; the D is unclear. From germline, CDR1 is DFQATT and CDR2 SNEGSKA (reference sequence). This CDR3 spans 14 amino acids. Trimming removed 0 bases from V and 0 bases from J, with 7 bases in between. The CDR3, as DNA: TGCAGTGCTAGAGAGGTGTCTAGCACAGATACGCAGTATTTT. It translates to CSAREVSSTDTQYF.

There are a few counts of this clonotype. The chain uses TRBV5-5 and TRBJ2-3; a weak D match, TRBD1 (6 bases). Germline CDR1 SGHKS, CDR2 YYEKEE (reference sequence). V was clipped by 0 bases and J by 0 bases, with 11 bases between them. CDR3 length: 16 amino acids. CDR3 region: CASSLEWGHSTDTQYF. CDR3 coding DNA: TGTGCCAGCAGCTTGGAGTGGGGGCATAGCACAGATACGCAGTATTTT.

This rearrangement joins TRBV11-1 to TRBJ2-5; TRBD2 matches at 10 bases. This CDR3 is 19 amino acids long. The germline CDR1 and CDR2 sequences are SGHAT and FQDESV (reference sequence). Trimming cost V 5 bases and J 2 bases; bases outside gene matches: 17. Here the CDR3 reads CASSRGLAANPRSQETQYF. The CDR3, as DNA: TGTGCCAGCAGCCGAGGACTAGCGGCCAACCCCCGCTCACAAGAGACCCAGTACTTC.

This chain links TRBV7-9 with TRBJ2-7, with D maybe TRBD1 (5 bases). Germline CDR1 is SEHNR and CDR2 is FQNEAQ (reference sequence). The CDR3 is 14 residues long. V was clipped by 5 bases and J by 4 bases, with 15 bases between them. Here the CDR3 DNA reads TGTGCCAGCAGCCCACAAGACAGCCTATACGAGCAGTACTTC. It specifies CASSPQDSLYEQYF.

This clonotype occurred a few times. This chain connects TRBV5-1 to TRBJ2-5; D is ambiguous. Germline V lookup: CDR1 SGHRS, CDR2 YFSETQ. This CDR3 contains 15 residues. Trimming took 6 bases from V and 3 from J, leaving 18 bases between them. CDR3 in amino acids: CASTMTLGAEETQYF. The CDR3 DNA is TGCGCCAGCACAATGACGCTTGGCGCGGAAGAGACCCAGTACTTC.

This clonotype was seen many times. The genes are TRBV5-6 and TRBJ2-5, with a tentative D call TRBD1 (6 bases). This CDR3 region has 16 residues. V lost 3 bases and J 2 bases, leaving 17 bases between the germline ends. The germline V gene has CDR1 SGHDT and CDR2 YYEEEE. The CDR3 loop is CASSSYDRIIQETQYF. The CDR3 nucleotides read TGTGCCAGCAGCTCCTACGACAGGATAATACAAGAGACCCAGTACTTC.

This clonotype was recorded a few times. The chain recombines TRBV7-9 with TRBJ2-1; 9 bases are a match to TRBD1. With V trimmed by 5 bases and J by 9 bases, 17 bases remained unmatched. This CDR3 region has 17 residues. Germline CDR1 and CDR2: SEHNR and FQNEAQ (reference sequence). This chain's CDR3 is CASSLPTIWTGDAEQFF. The CDR3 nucleotides are TGTGCCAGCAGCCTACCCACTATTTGGACAGGGGATGCTGAGCAGTTCTTC.

The chain has TRBV5-1 and TRBJ2-5; possibly TRBD2 for D (6 bases). Between the trimmed V and J ends, which lost 4 bases and 1 base, there was a span of 14 bases. Germline loops: CDR1 SGHRS, CDR2 YFSETQ. This CDR3 is built from 15 residues. CDR3: CASSLSGNSQETQYF. The CDR3 region has the DNA TGCGCCAGCAGCCTTAGCGGCAACTCCCAAGAGACCCAGTACTTC.